The rows below give T cell receptor beta chains drawn from one sample of a study of blood T cell repertoires in COVID-19. Assay used: immunoSEQ multiplex PCR; TCRdb lists only in-frame clones, some missing. Of 100,000 or so clones detected, 81% appear once; the ten largest clones hold 7.5% to 10%. The sequenced material came from peripheral blood. These receptors were collected from a woman between 70 and 85 years old with acute or convalescent COVID-19. CDR3s include the opening cysteine and the closing phenylalanine or tryptophan. D genes are given only for firm matches. Expanded clones are given a class, and other clones once, few, many or no size at all.

D: -
J: TRBJ1-1
V: TRBV7-9
size: -
DNA: TGTGCCACCCAGGGGACGTCGAGAGAAGCTTTCTTT
CDR3: CATQGTSREAFF

D: -
J: TRBJ2-1
V: TRBV7-9
size: once
DNA: TGTGCCAGCAGCTTAGGGCTCTACAATGAGCAGTTCTTC
CDR3: CASSLGLYNEQFF

D: -
J: TRBJ1-6
V: TRBV7-9
size: -
DNA: TGTGCCAGCAGCCTCCAGCTCAGGGGTAATTCACCCCTCCACTTT
CDR3: CASSLQLRGNSPLHF

D: TRBD1
J: TRBJ2-5
V: TRBV9
size: -
DNA: TGTGCCAGCAGCGCGACAGGGGGTCGAGGGGAGACCCAGTACTTC
CDR3: CASSATGGRGETQYF

D: -
J: TRBJ1-1
V: TRBV27
size: -
DNA: TGTGCCAGCAGACTGTACGAGGACACTGAAGCTTTCTTT
CDR3: CASRLYEDTEAFF

D: TRBD2
J: TRBJ2-3
V: TRBV5-1
size: -
DNA: TGCGCCAGCCGGGGGGGTATTACAGATACGCAGTATTTT
CDR3: CASRGGITDTQYF

D: -
J: TRBJ1-1
V: TRBV4-1
size: -
DNA: TGCGCCAGCAGCCAGACCCAGGGGTCTGAAGCTTTCTTT
CDR3: CASSQTQGSEAFF

D: -
J: TRBJ2-5
V: TRBV5-1
size: -
DNA: TGCGCCAGCAGCGGCGGGGCAGGGGAGACCCAGTACTTC
CDR3: CASSGGAGETQYF

D: -
J: TRBJ2-3
V: TRBV24-1
size: -
DNA: TGTGCCACCAGTTCGGGGAGCACAGATACGCAGTATTTT
CDR3: CATSSGSTDTQYF

D: -
J: TRBJ2-7
V: TRBV6-2/TRBV6-3
size: once
DNA: TGTGCCAGCAGTTATGGCCAGAACTACGAGCAGTACTTC
CDR3: CASSYGQNYEQYF

D: TRBD1
J: TRBJ2-7
V: TRBV4-3
size: -
DNA: TGCGCCAGCAGCCAAGAAGGACAGGGGACCTACGAGCAGTACTTC
CDR3: CASSQEGQGTYEQYF

D: TRBD1
J: TRBJ1-1
V: TRBV5-1
size: -
DNA: TGCGCCAGCAGCCCGGACAGGGGGGACACTGAAGCTTTCTTT
CDR3: CASSPDRGDTEAFF

D: -
J: TRBJ2-7
V: TRBV10-3
size: few
DNA: TGTGCCATCAGTGACAGCGGATACGAGCAGTACTTC
CDR3: CAISDSGYEQYF

D: -
J: TRBJ1-2
V: TRBV6-6
size: -
DNA: TGTGCCAGCAGAGCCCCCAATGGCTACACCTTC
CDR3: CASRAPNGYTF

D: -
J: TRBJ1-1
V: TRBV13
size: -
DNA: TGTGCCAGCAGCCCTGGACTACTTTTGAACACTGAAGCTTTCTTT
CDR3: CASSPGLLLNTEAFF

D: TRBD2
J: TRBJ2-3
V: TRBV27
size: -
DNA: TGTGCCAGCAGTGAAGGGACTAGCGGTTCAGATACGCAGTATTTT
CDR3: CASSEGTSGSDTQYF

D: -
J: TRBJ2-1
V: TRBV5-1
size: -
DNA: TGCGCCAGCAGCTTTGGACAGTACAATGAGCAGTTCTTC
CDR3: CASSFGQYNEQFF

D: TRBD2
J: TRBJ2-3
V: TRBV5-1
size: -
DNA: TGCGCCAGCAGCTGGGCACGGACTAGCGGGAGGCTAGATACGCAGTATTTT
CDR3: CASSWARTSGRLDTQYF

D: -
J: TRBJ1-5
V: TRBV12-3/TRBV12-4
size: -
DNA: TGTGCCAGCAGCCCCGCGGGGAATCAGCCCCAGCATTTT
CDR3: CASSPAGNQPQHF

D: -
J: TRBJ1-6
V: TRBV28
size: -
DNA: TGTGCCAGCAGTTTCGTTGGGAGTTACAATTCACCCCTCCACTTT
CDR3: CASSFVGSYNSPLHF

D: TRBD2
J: TRBJ2-1
V: TRBV4-1
size: -
DNA: TGCGCCAGCAGCCAAGGCCCACTAGCGGGAGGAGGTTGGCAGTTCTTC
CDR3: CASSQGPLAGGGWQFF

D: -
J: TRBJ2-7
V: TRBV5-1
size: -
DNA: TGCGCCAGCAGCCTCTTAGCGGACTACGAGCAGTACTTC
CDR3: CASSLLADYEQYF

D: -
J: TRBJ1-5
V: TRBV27
size: -
DNA: TGTGCCAGCAGCTTAGGGGCCAGGGGTCAGCCCCAGCATTTT
CDR3: CASSLGARGQPQHF

D: -
J: TRBJ1-1
V: TRBV6-6
size: -
DNA: TGTGCCAGCAGTTACTCGGGAGGGGAGGTGGTTGAAGCTTTCTTT
CDR3: CASSYSGGEVVEAFF

D: TRBD2
J: TRBJ2-1
V: TRBV5-1
size: -
DNA: TGCGCCAGCAGCCCACTAGCGGGAGGGCCGCACAATGAGCAGTTCTTC
CDR3: CASSPLAGGPHNEQFF

D: TRBD2
J: TRBJ2-5
V: TRBV7-6
size: few
DNA: TGTGCCAGCAGCTTAGTAGGGACTAGCGGCTGGGAGACCCAGTACTTC
CDR3: CASSLVGTSGWETQYF

D: TRBD1
J: TRBJ2-7
V: TRBV19
size: once
DNA: TGTGCCAGTAGTAATACAGGGGGCTGGAAGTACTTC
CDR3: CASSNTGGWKYF

D: -
J: TRBJ1-3
V: TRBV4-2
size: -
DNA: TGTGCCAGCAGCCAAGATACTTTCTCTGGAAACACCATATATTTT
CDR3: CASSQDTFSGNTIYF

D: -
J: TRBJ2-1
V: TRBV7-2
size: -
DNA: TGTGCCAGCAGCTTAGGAGGCCTCCCCTACAATGAGCAGTTCTTC
CDR3: CASSLGGLPYNEQFF

D: TRBD1
J: TRBJ1-1
V: TRBV5-4
size: few
DNA: TGTGCCAGCAGCTGGGACAGGGGGACTGAAGCTTTCTTT
CDR3: CASSWDRGTEAFF

D: TRBD1
J: TRBJ1-1
V: TRBV2
size: -
DNA: TGTGCCAGCAGCTCCGACAGGGAGGACGCTTTCTTT
CDR3: CASSSDREDAFF

D: TRBD2
J: TRBJ2-1
V: TRBV11-2
size: -
DNA: TGTGCCAGCAGCTTAAGGGGCGGGAGACCCTACAATGAGCAGTTCTTC
CDR3: CASSLRGGRPYNEQFF

D: -
J: TRBJ1-3
V: TRBV4-1
size: -
DNA: TGCGCCAGCAGCCGTTACTCTGGAAACACCATATATTTT
CDR3: CASSRYSGNTIYF

D: TRBD2
J: TRBJ2-1
V: TRBV7-9
size: once
DNA: TGTGCCAGCAGCCGTCTAGCGGGGGGCTCCTACAATGAGCAGTTCTTC
CDR3: CASSRLAGGSYNEQFF

D: -
J: TRBJ1-1
V: TRBV28
size: -
DNA: TGTGCCAGCAGTTTTGATAGCGCCCATTATCTTGAGATGAACACTGAAGCTTTCTTT
CDR3: CASSFDSAHYLEMNTEAFF

D: TRBD1
J: TRBJ2-7
V: TRBV27
size: -
DNA: TGTGCCAGCAGTTTACAGCCGGGACAGGGCTCCTACGAGCAGTACTTC
CDR3: CASSLQPGQGSYEQYF

D: TRBD1
J: TRBJ2-2
V: TRBV30
size: -
DNA: TGTGCCTGGAGGGCATGGGACAGGGACACCGGGGAGCTGTTTTTT
CDR3: CAWRAWDRDTGELFF

D: TRBD1
J: TRBJ1-6
V: TRBV4-3
size: few
DNA: TGCGCCAGCAGCCAAGCCCCAGGGGGGAATTCACCCCTCCACTTT
CDR3: CASSQAPGGNSPLHF

D: -
J: TRBJ2-1
V: TRBV7-9
size: -
DNA: TGTGCCAGCAGCCCCAACCGGGACTTCCATGAGCAGTTCTTC
CDR3: CASSPNRDFHEQFF

D: TRBD1
J: TRBJ1-2
V: TRBV5-1
size: -
DNA: TGCGCCAGCAGCTTGACCGGGACAGCGAACTATGGCTACACCTTC
CDR3: CASSLTGTANYGYTF

D: TRBD2
J: TRBJ2-1
V: TRBV27
size: -
DNA: TGTGCCAGCACAACTAGCGGGTCTTTCAATGAGCAGTTCTTC
CDR3: CASTTSGSFNEQFF